The 10 T cell receptor beta chains in this list originate from one sample, sequenced in a study of shared clonotypes between healthy human individuals. Generated by immunoSEQ multiplex PCR, the TCRdb table keeps only in-frame clones and is missing some. Of some 2,500,000 clones detected, 85% to 95% appear once; the ten largest clones hold around 0.4%. The sequencing input was naive CD4+ T cells from PBMCs. Specified subset: CD45RA+ positively selected. The receptors stem from a man aged 18-30 years in good health. Some clones in this sample may be carry-over from other donors' samples.

The chain joins TRBV6-5 to TRBJ1-2; a possible D gene is TRBD1 (5 bases). Germline values: CDR1 MNHEY, CDR2 SVGAGI. The CDR3 has 12 residues. V gave up 2 bases and J gave up 8 bases, with 9 bases separating them. This CDR3 reads CASSYRDFGYTF. The CDR3 nucleotides are TGTGCCAGCAGTTACCGGGACTTCGGCTACACCTTC.

The chain couples TRBV2 to TRBJ2-2, with TRBD2 as a possible D gene (6 bases). The CDR3 spans 15 residues. Germline V gene sequence: CDR1 SNHLY, CDR2 FYNNEI. Trimming pared 3 bases from V and 1 base from J, leaving 9 bases between. The CDR3 region has the DNA TGTGCCAGCAGTGAGGGTAGCGGGAACACCGGGGAGCTGTTTTTT. It yields the protein CASSEGSGNTGELFF.

The chain is built from TRBV5-1 and TRBJ1-1; a weak D match, TRBD1 (6 bases). CDR1 and CDR2 from the germline V gene are SGHRS and YFSETQ. Trimming took off 3 bases at V and 7 bases at J, with 19 bases between the two ends. The length of the CDR3 is 15 residues. CDR3: CASSSQTGFSSEAFF. CDR3 in DNA: TGCGCCAGCAGCTCCCAAACAGGGTTCTCTAGTGAAGCTTTCTTT.

The chain combines TRBV19 with TRBJ1-2, with D unclear. This CDR3 spans 13 amino acids. Trimming left V 6 bases short and J 5 bases short, with 13 bases between. Germline CDR1 LNHDA, CDR2 SQIVND (reference sequence). In DNA, the CDR3 is TGTGCCAGTAGACCGGGCGGGTCATATGGCTACACCTTC. Translated: CASRPGGSYGYTF. The full variable domain, completed using reference TRBV19 and TRBJ1-2, is DGGITQSPKYLFRKEGQNVTLSCEQNLNHDAMYWYRQDPGQGLRLIYYSQIVNDFQKGDIAEGYSVSREKKESFPLTVTSAQKNPTAFYLCASRPGGSYGYTFGSGTRLTVV.

CDR3 DNA: TGTGCCAGCAGCTTGTCCCGGGACAGGGCCGGAAATGAAAAACTGTTTTTT. Amino acid sequence: CASSLSRDRAGNEKLFF. This chain links TRBV7-9 with TRBJ1-4; 9 bases match TRBD1. Losses at the gene ends were 3 bases for V and 5 bases for J; bases not matched to a gene: 10. The length of the CDR3 is 17 residues. Germline assignment: CDR1 SEHNR and CDR2 FQNEAQ (reference sequence). The full variable domain, its missing parts supplied by reference TRBV7-9 and TRBJ1-4, is DTGVSQNPRHKITKRGQNVTFRCDPISEHNRLYWYRQTLGQGPEFLTYFQNEAQLEKSRLLSDRFSAERPKGSFSTLEIQRTEQGDSAMYLCASSLSRDRAGNEKLFFGSGTQLSVL.

The chain carries TRBV5-5 and TRBJ2-5; D may match TRBD1 or TRBD2 (5 bases each). CDR1 is SGHKS, CDR2 YYEKEE, per germline (reference sequence). The V end lost 4 bases, the J end lost 1 base, and 11 bases lay between the germline ends. The length of the CDR3 is 14 residues. CDR3 bases: TGTGCCAGCAGCATCCCCGGGACCCAAGAGACCCAGTACTTC. Protein sequence: CASSIPGTQETQYF.

The rearrangement links TRBV6-1 to TRBJ1-4; D perhaps matches TRBD1 (6 bases). The V and J ends lost 6 bases and 3 bases respectively, with 14 bases between them. The CDR3 loop spans 15 amino acids. Germline CDR1 MNHNS, CDR2 SASEGT. CDR3 amino acids: CASRAYRASNEKLFF. The DNA of the CDR3 is TGTGCCAGCAGGGCCTACAGGGCATCTAATGAAAAACTGTTTTTT.

V is TRBV29-1 and J is TRBJ2-6; TRBD1 aligns across 9 bases. Looked up from germline, CDR1 is SQVTM and CDR2 is ANQGSEA. J lost 0 bases, V lost 7 bases, and 7 bases had no gene match. CDR3 size: 16 residues. The CDR3 protein is CSARDRDISGANVLTF. CDR3 sequence (DNA): TGCAGCGCCCGGGACAGGGATATCTCTGGGGCCAACGTCCTGACTTTC.

This chain joins TRBV11-1 and TRBJ2-2; D ambiguous. This CDR3 is 16 amino acids long. Trimming removed 5 bases at V and 5 bases at J, with 18 bases between. The germline V gene encodes CDR1 SGHAT and CDR2 FQDESV (reference sequence). The CDR3 DNA is TGTGCCAGCAGCAGAGCATCGGGTGTCTGGACCGGGGAGCTGTTTTTT. Residues: CASSRASGVWTGELFF.

The J gene is TRBJ1-2, the V gene TRBV28; D uncertain. CDR3 length equals 14 residues. V was clipped by 3 bases and J by 4 bases, with 12 bases between them. Germline V gene sequence: CDR1 MDHEN, CDR2 SYDVKM. CDR3 loop: CASSFAGTSYGYTF. As DNA, the CDR3 is TGTGCCAGCAGTTTCGCGGGCACGAGCTATGGCTACACCTTC.